This T cell receptor beta chain comes out of a study of T cell repertoires in aging, cancer and after chemotherapy (dated by TCRdb to the late 2010s). Some background on the complete study: Donors spanned six age groups from 30 or younger to 70 or older, with at least three individuals per group. In total, the full dataset held about 8.8 million TCR reads. In the hematological group, paired pre- and post-chemotherapy samples were obtained from chronic lymphocytic leukemia patients treated with fludarabine- or bendamustine-based regimens. Peripheral blood TCR beta repertoires from healthy donors and cancer patients were profiled to examine immunoaging and T cell reconstitution after chemotherapy. The cohort comprised 200 to 250 cancer patients, some 90 with hematological and some 120 with solid cancers, plus 95 healthy donors as a reference group.

TCR beta rearrangements were amplified from genomic DNA isolated from peripheral blood, not from sorted cells or RNA. General conclusions and limits of the study: In healthy donors, the decline in TCR diversity with age was mainly explained by loss of richness, whereas in cancer patients loss of evenness was also found to contribute. Compared with age-matched healthy donors, untreated patients with hematological or solid cancers had significantly lower TCR diversity and higher clonality in blood. In both cancer cohorts, the median generation probability rose over the chemotherapy interval, which suggests that the repertoire was reconstituted through rebound thymic output. Lymphoid organ infiltration was present in hematological cancer patients, and this infiltration may itself impair thymic emigration or peripheral T cell expansion. According to the authors, the repertoire data do not allow conclusions to be drawn about immunological memory after chemotherapy.

Of note for this clonotype: The antigen this receptor binds is unknown. No much larger clone is present one base from it, and per-base qualities are unavailable.

The CDR3 measures 14 amino acids from cysteine to phenylalanine. Here the CDR3 DNA is all that survives: 42 bases in frame from base 1. CDR1 and CDR2 are drawn from the germline V gene (reference sequence): MNHEY, SMNVEV. Between the V and J ends, shortened by 1 base and 0 bases respectively, the junction contains 6 bases. Rearranged TRB sequences spanning V, D and J segments were amplified in a multiplex touch-down PCR with a mixed TRB-A/B primer pool. Illumina adapters and sample indices were attached to the amplicons through two consecutive PCR reactions run with Phusion HS II polymerase. After gel purification with the NucleoSpin Gel and PCR Clean-up kit, the amplicons were checked using Qubit and an Agilent 2100 Bioanalyzer. Libraries were sequenced on an Illumina MiSeq using 600-cycle, single-indexed, paired-end runs. In the source study's methods: MiXCR versions 2.12 and 3.0.5 were used to process TRB sequences. Each unique CDR3 nucleotide sequence was counted as one clone, and only productive sequences with at least two reads were retained. Repertoire metrics included Shannon diversity, evenness, clonality (one minus evenness), and alpha-parameterized diversity profiles from alpha 0 to 5. Generation probabilities of clones in paired pre- and post-chemotherapy samples were computed with the IGoR algorithm. In-frame beta chains were kept once TCRdb had trimmed the public reads at Q25 with fastp and called clones with MiXCR. Every entry covers one CDR3 protein and lists the most common genes and DNA from its rows. In this record, the V and J calls reflect TCRdb's handling and not the investigators' own analysis. The sample includes some 1,200 distinct CDR3 sequences, with under 30% observed a single time. The ten largest clones represent 85% to 95% of the sample.

The receptor chain draws on TRBV27 and TRBJ2-5; the D segment could be TRBD2, given 6 matching bases. Source material: blood. This receptor was identified in a human donor with a blood cancer. The DNA sequence is given as TGTGCCAGCAGTTTATGGGGGGACCAAGAGACCCAGTACTTC. Translated, this gives CASSLWGDQETQYF.